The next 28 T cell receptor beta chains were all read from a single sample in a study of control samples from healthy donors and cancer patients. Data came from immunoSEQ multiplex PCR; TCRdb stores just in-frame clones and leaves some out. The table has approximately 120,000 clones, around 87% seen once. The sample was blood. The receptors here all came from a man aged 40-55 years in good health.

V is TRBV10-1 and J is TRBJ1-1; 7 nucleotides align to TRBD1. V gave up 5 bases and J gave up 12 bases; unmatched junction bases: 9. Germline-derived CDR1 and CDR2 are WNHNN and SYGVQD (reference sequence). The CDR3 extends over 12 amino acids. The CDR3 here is CASSQGQTKTFF. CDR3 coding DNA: TGCGCCAGCAGTCAGGGACAGACGAAAACTTTCTTT.

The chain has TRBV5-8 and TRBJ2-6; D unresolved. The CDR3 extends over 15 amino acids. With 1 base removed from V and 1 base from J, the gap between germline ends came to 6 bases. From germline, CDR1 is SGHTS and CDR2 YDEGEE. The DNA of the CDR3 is TGTGCCAGCAGCTTGTTGCAGTCTGGGGCCAACGTCCTGACTTTC. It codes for CASSLLQSGANVLTF. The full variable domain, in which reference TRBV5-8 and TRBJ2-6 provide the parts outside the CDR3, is EAGVTQSPTHLIKTRGQQATLRCSPISGHTSVYWYQQALGLGLQFLLWYDEGEERNRGNFPPRFSGRQFPNYSSELNVNALELEDSALYLCASSLLQSGANVLTFGAGSRLTVL.

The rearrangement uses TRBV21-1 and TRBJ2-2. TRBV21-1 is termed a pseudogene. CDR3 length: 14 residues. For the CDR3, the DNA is TGTGCCAGCAGCAACGTCAAGACGGCCGGGGAGCTGTTTTTT. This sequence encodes CASSNVKTAGELFF.

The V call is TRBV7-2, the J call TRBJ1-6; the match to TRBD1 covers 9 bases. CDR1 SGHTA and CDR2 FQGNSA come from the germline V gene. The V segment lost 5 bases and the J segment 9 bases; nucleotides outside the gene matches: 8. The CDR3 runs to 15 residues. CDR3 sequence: CASSPQGQGVSPLHF. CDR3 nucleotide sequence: TGTGCCAGCAGCCCGCAGGGACAGGGAGTTTCACCCCTCCACTTT. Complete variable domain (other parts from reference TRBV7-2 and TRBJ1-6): GAGVSQSPSNKVTEKGKDVELRCDPISGHTALYWYRQSLGQGLEFLIYFQGNSAPDKSGLPSDRFSAERTGGSVSTLTIQRTQQEDSAVYLCASSPQGQGVSPLHFGNGTRLTVT.

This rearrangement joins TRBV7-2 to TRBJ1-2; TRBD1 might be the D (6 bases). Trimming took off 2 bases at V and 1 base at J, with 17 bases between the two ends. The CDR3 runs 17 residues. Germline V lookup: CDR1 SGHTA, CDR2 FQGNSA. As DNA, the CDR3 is TGTGCCAGCAGCTTATTGGGACCGGGACACAGTAACTATGGCTACACCTTC. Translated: CASSLLGPGHSNYGYTF. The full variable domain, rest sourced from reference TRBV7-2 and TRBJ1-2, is GAGVSQSPSNKVTEKGKDVELRCDPISGHTALYWYRQSLGQGLEFLIYFQGNSAPDKSGLPSDRFSAERTGGSVSTLTIQRTQQEDSAVYLCASSLLGPGHSNYGYTFGSGTRLTVV.

CDR3 nucleotide sequence: TGTGCCAGCAGCTTAGGGGGGGTGGCGAACACTGAAGCTTTCTTT. Residues: CASSLGGVANTEAFF. J is TRBJ1-1 and V is TRBV11-3, with TRBD1 as a possible D gene (5 bases). Trimming took 1 base from V and 1 from J, leaving 10 bases between them. Germline-derived CDR1 and CDR2 are SGHNT and YENEEA. This CDR3 has 15 amino acids. Based on the CDR3 plus reference TRBV11-3 and TRBJ1-1, the full variable domain is EAGVVQSPRYKIIEKKQPVAFWCNPISGHNTLYWYLQNLGQGPELLIRYENEEAVDDSQLPKDRFSAERLKGVDSTLKIQPAELGDSAVYLCASSLGGVANTEAFFGQGTRLTVV.

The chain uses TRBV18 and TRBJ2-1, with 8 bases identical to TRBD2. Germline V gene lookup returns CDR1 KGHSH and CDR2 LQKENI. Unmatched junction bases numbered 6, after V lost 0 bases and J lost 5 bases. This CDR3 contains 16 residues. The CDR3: CASSPPSSGRDNEQFF. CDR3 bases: TGTGCCAGCTCACCACCCTCGAGCGGGAGAGACAATGAGCAGTTCTTC.

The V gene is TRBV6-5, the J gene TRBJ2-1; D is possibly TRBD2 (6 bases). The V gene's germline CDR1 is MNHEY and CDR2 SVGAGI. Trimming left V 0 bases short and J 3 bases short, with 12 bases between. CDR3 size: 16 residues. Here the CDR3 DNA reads TGTGCCAGCAGTTACTCAATGGAGGGCATCTACAATGAGCAGTTCTTC. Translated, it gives CASSYSMEGIYNEQFF.

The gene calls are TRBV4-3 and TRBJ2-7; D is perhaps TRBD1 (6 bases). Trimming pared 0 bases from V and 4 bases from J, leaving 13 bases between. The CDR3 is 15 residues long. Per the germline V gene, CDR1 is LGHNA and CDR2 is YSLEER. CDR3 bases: TGCGCCAGCAGCCAAGATTCTCAGGGGAATTACGAGCAGTACTTC. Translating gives CASSQDSQGNYEQYF.

CDR3 sequence reads: CASSLYPTGAMNTEAFF. CDR3 coding DNA: TGCGCCAGCAGCTTGTACCCGACAGGAGCTATGAACACTGAAGCTTTCTTT. The chain has TRBV5-1 and TRBJ1-1; possibly TRBD1 for D (6 bases). This CDR3 is built from 17 residues. With 1 base removed from V and 0 bases from J, the gap between germline ends came to 16 bases. Germline CDR1 reads SGHRS; CDR2 reads YFSETQ.

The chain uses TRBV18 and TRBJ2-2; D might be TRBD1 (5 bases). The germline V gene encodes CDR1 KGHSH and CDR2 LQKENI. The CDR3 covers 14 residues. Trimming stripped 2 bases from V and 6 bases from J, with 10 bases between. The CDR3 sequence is CASSPFSGSGELFF. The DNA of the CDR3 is TGTGCCAGCTCACCATTCTCAGGGTCCGGGGAGCTGTTTTTT.

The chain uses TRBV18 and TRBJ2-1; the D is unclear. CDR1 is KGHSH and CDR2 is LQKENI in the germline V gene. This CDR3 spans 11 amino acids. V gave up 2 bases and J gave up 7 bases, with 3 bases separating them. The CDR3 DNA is TGTGCCAGCTCACCAGGGAATGAGCAGTTCTTC. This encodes CASSPGNEQFF.

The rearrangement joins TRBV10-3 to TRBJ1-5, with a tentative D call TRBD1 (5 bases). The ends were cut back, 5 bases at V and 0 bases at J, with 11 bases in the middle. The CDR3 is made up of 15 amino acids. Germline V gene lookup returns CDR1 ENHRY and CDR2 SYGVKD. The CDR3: CAISPTGNSNQPQHF. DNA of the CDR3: TGTGCCATCAGTCCTACAGGAAATAGCAATCAGCCCCAGCATTTT.

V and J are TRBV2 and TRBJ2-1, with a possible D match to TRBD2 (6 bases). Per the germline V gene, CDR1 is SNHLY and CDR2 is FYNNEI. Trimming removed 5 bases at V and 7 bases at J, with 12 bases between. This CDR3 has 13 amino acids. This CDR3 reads CASSPRRENEQFF. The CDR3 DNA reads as TGTGCCAGCAGTCCCCGTCGGGAGAATGAGCAGTTCTTC.

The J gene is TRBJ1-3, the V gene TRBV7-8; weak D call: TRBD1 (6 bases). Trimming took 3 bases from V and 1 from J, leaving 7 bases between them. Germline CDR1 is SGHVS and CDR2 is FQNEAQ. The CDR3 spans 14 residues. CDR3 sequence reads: CASSFDRSGNTIYF. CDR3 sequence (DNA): TGTGCCAGCAGCTTCGACAGGTCTGGAAACACCATATATTTT.

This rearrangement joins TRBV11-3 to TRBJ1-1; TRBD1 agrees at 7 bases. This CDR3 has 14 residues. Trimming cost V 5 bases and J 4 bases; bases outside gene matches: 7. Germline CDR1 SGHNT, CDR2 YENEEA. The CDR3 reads CASSPQGIATEAFF. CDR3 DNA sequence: TGTGCCAGCAGCCCACAGGGGATTGCCACTGAAGCTTTCTTT.

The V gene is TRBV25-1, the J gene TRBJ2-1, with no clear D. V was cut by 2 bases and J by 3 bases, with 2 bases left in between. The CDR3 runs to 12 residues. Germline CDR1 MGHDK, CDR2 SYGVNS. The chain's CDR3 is CASSELYNEQFF. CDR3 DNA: TGTGCCAGCAGTGAACTCTACAATGAGCAGTTCTTC.

CDR3 sequence (DNA): TGTGCCAGCAGCGTAGTTCCCCAGGGCGTAACTGAAGCTTTCTTT. Protein product: CASSVVPQGVTEAFF. The genes are TRBV9 and TRBJ1-1; D might be TRBD1 (5 bases). Germline loops: CDR1 SGDLS, CDR2 YYNGEE. V lost 0 bases to trimming and J lost 5 bases, with 14 bases between them. This CDR3 comprises 15 residues.

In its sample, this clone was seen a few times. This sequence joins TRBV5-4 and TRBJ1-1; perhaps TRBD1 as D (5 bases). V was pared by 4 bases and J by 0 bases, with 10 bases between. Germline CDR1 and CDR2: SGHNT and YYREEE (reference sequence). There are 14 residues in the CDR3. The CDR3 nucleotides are TGTGCCAGCAGCGCAATGACAGTGAACACTGAAGCTTTCTTT. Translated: CASSAMTVNTEAFF.

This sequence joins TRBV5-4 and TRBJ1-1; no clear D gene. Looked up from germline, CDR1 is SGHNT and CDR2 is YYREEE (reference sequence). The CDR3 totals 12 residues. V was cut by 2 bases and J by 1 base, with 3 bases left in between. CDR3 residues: CASSFGNTEAFF. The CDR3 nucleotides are TGTGCCAGCAGCTTCGGGAACACTGAAGCTTTCTTT.

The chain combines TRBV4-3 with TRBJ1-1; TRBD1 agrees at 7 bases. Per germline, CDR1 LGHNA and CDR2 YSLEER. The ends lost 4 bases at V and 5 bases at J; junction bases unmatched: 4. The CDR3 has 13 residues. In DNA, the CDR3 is TGCGCCAGCAGCCTTCAGGGGGGGACTGAAGCTTTCTTT. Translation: CASSLQGGTEAFF.

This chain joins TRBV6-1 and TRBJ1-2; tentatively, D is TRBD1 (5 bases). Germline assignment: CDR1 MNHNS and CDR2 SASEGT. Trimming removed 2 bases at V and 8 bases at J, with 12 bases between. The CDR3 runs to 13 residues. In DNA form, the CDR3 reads TGTGCCAGCAGTGAAAGGCAGGGTTACGGCTACACCTTC. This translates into CASSERQGYGYTF.

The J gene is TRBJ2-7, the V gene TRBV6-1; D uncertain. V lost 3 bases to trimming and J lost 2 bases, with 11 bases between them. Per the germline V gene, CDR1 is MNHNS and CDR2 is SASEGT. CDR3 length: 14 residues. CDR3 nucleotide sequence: TGTGCCAGCAGTGACGTCACGGCTACCTACGAGCAGTACTTC. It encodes CASSDVTATYEQYF.

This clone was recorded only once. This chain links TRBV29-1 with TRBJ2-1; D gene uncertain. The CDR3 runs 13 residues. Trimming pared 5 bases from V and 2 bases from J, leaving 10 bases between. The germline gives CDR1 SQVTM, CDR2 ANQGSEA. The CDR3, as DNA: TGCAGCGTTTCAGAAAGCCCCTACAATGAGCAGTTCTTC. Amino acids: CSVSESPYNEQFF.

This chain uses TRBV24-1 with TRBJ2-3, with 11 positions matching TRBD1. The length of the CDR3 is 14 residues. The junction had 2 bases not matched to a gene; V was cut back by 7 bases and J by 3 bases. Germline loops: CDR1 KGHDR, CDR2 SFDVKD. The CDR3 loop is CATRGQGGTDTQYF. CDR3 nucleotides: TGTGCCACCAGGGGACAGGGGGGAACAGATACGCAGTATTTT.

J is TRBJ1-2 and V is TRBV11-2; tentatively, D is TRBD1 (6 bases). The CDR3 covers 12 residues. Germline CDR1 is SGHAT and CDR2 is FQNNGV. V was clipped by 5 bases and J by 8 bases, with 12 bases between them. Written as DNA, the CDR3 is TGTGCCAGCAGCGCCCAGGGGCACGGCTACACCTTC. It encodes CASSAQGHGYTF.

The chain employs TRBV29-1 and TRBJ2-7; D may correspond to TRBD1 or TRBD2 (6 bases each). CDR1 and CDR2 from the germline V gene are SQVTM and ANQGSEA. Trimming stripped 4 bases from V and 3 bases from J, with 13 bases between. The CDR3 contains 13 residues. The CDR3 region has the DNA TGCAGCGTTGCGTTGGGGGGCATCTACGAGCAGTACTTC. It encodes CSVALGGIYEQYF.

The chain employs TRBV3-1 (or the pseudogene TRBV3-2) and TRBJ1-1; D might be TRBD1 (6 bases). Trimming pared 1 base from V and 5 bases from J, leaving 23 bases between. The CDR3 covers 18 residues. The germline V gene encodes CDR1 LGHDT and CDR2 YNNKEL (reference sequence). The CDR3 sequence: CASSQGGRQGLYGTEAFF. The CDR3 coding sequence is TGTGCCAGCAGCCAAGGAGGGAGGCAGGGGTTATATGGGACTGAAGCTTTCTTT.